Each of the 14 T cell receptor beta chains below was sequenced from the same sample in a study of spatial heterogeneity in lung cancer. Noted time point: sample taken at primary tumor resection. TCRdb itself ran the 5' RACE reads through MiXCR, one entry per CDR3 protein. There are about 61,000 distinct CDR3 sequences in the sample; roughly 6.4% occur only once, and roughly 14% lies in the top ten. The sample here was PBMCs, taken at surgery. The receptors stem from a female donor with early-stage non-small cell lung cancer.

This clonotype was counted at least ten times. The rearrangement uses TRBV10-3 and TRBJ2-1; 15 positions match TRBD2. The V gene end was trimmed by 3 bases and the J gene end by 2 bases; junction bases not matched to a gene: 5. CDR1 is ENHRY, CDR2 SYGVKD, per germline. This CDR3 spans 18 amino acids. The CDR3 nucleotides read TGTGCCATCAGTGATTTCGGGACTAGCGGGAGGACCTACAATGAGCAGTTCTTC. Protein product: CAISDFGTSGRTYNEQFF.

This clonotype has ten or more counts. The rearrangement uses TRBV12-3 or TRBV12-4 and TRBJ1-2, with D uncertain. CDR3 length: 13 amino acids. Trimming removed 3 bases from V and 4 bases from J, with 9 bases in between. The chain's CDR3 is CASSFSSSYGYTF. CDR3 DNA: TGTGCCAGCAGTTTCAGCTCTAGCTATGGCTACACCTTC.

This clonotype was found a few times. This chain connects TRBV6-5 to TRBJ1-5; no clear D. The germline gives CDR1 MNHEY, CDR2 SVGAGI. This CDR3 spans 16 amino acids. Trimming shortened V by 0 bases and J by 6 bases, and 15 bases separated the two germline ends. CDR3 protein: CASSYSRAVAGQPQHF. The CDR3 region has the DNA TGTGCCAGCAGTTACTCCCGAGCCGTGGCGGGTCAGCCCCAGCATTTT.

This clonotype showed up just a few times. The J gene is TRBJ1-4, the V gene TRBV12-3 or TRBV12-4; D gene ambiguous. The CDR3 runs to 15 residues. Trimming took off 8 bases at V and 13 bases at J, with 26 bases between the two ends. CDR3 region: CASGNLKGWPWGLFF. The CDR3, as DNA: TGTGCCAGCGGGAACCTGAAAGGGTGGCCCTGGGGACTGTTTTTT.

This clonotype was found many times. The rearrangement joins TRBV28 to TRBJ2-3; 9 bases fit TRBD2. V shed 6 bases and J 2 bases; nucleotides not matched to a gene: 9. The germline V gene has CDR1 MDHEN and CDR2 SYDVKM. The CDR3 covers 16 residues. CDR3 coding DNA: TGTGCCAGCAGCCCAGGTAGCGGGAGCCCCACAGATACGCAGTATTTT. Encoded protein: CASSPGSGSPTDTQYF.

This clonotype appeared many times. V is TRBV6-4 and J is TRBJ2-3; the D gene is possibly TRBD2 (5 bases). CDR3 length equals 14 residues. V was pared by 2 bases and J by 3 bases, with 9 bases between. Germline values: CDR1 MRHNA, CDR2 SNTAGT. CDR3 nucleotides: TGTGCCAGCAGTGACAGTGGCGGGACAGATACGCAGTATTTT. Translation: CASSDSGGTDTQYF.

This clonotype occurred a few times. The rearrangement links TRBV2 to TRBJ2-7; D not certain. Germline V gives CDR1 SNHLY, CDR2 FYNNEI. The CDR3 extends over 12 amino acids. V lost 8 bases, J lost 0 bases, and 8 bases lay in between. The CDR3 coding sequence is TGTGCCAGCGGTTTAACCTCCTACGAGCAGTACTTC. Its translation is CASGLTSYEQYF.

This clonotype occurred many times. In DNA, the CDR3 is TGTGCCACCAGGCCCGGGGGGAGAACAGATACGCAGTATTTT. This encodes CATRPGGRTDTQYF. The chain combines TRBV15 with TRBJ2-3; 7 nucleotides match TRBD2. The CDR3 is 14 amino acids. CDR1 and CDR2 from the germline V gene are LNHNV and YYDKDF (reference sequence). V lost 6 bases to trimming and J lost 3 bases; unmatched junction nucleotides: 6.

The rearrangement uses TRBV29-1 and TRBJ2-1, with D perhaps TRBD1 (6 bases). This CDR3 spans 12 amino acids. V lost 3 bases and J lost 6, with 9 bases in between. Germline CDR1 SQVTM, CDR2 ANQGSEA. The chain's CDR3 is CSVEGAANEQFF. The CDR3 DNA sequence: TGCAGCGTTGAGGGGGCAGCCAATGAGCAGTTCTTC.

Ten or more counts support this clonotype. V is TRBV29-1 and J is TRBJ1-1; D is possibly TRBD1 (5 bases). Trimming took off 7 bases at V and 1 base at J, with 13 bases between the two ends. Per germline, CDR1 SQVTM and CDR2 ANQGSEA. The length of the CDR3 is 13 residues. The CDR3 sequence: CSEIQAGNTEAFF. The CDR3, as DNA: TGCAGCGAAATACAGGCCGGGAACACTGAAGCTTTCTTT.

This clonotype was found a few times. The rearrangement joins TRBV3-1 to TRBJ1-1; perhaps TRBD1 as D (5 bases). The CDR3 consists of 12 residues. Germline V gene lookup returns CDR1 LGHDT and CDR2 YNNKEL (reference sequence). The ends were cut back, 3 bases at V and 7 bases at J, with 9 bases in the middle. CDR3 bases: TGTGCCAGCAGCCACGCCGGGGGTGAAGCTTTCTTT. Protein sequence: CASSHAGGEAFF. Drawing the rest from reference TRBV3-1 and TRBJ1-1, the complete variable domain is DTAVSQTPKYLVTQMGNDKSIKCEQNLGHDTMYWYKQDSKKFLKIMFSYNNKELIINETVPNRFSPKSPDKAHLNLHINSLELGDSAVYFCASSHAGGEAFFGQGTRLTVV.

This clonotype has at least ten counts. The rearrangement uses TRBV18 and TRBJ2-5, with unresolved D. CDR1 and CDR2 (germline): KGHSH, LQKENI. V was cut by 1 base and J by 1 base, with 13 bases left in between. The CDR3 covers 16 residues. The CDR3 bases are TGTGCCAGCTCACCACAAGGGTCTCCGCTCCAAGAGACCCAGTACTTC. Residues: CASSPQGSPLQETQYF.

This clonotype was seen ten or more times. The V and J genes are TRBV27 and TRBJ1-4; 12 positions match TRBD1. V shed 2 bases and J 8 bases; nucleotides not matched to a gene: 18. CDR3 size: 20 residues. Germline loops: CDR1 MNHEY, CDR2 SMNVEV (reference sequence). The CDR3 nucleotides read TGTGCCAGCAGTTTAAAACGCCGCGGGACAGGGGGCGCGAATCCCGAAAAACTGTTTTTT. It translates to CASSLKRRGTGGANPEKLFF.

The genes are TRBV2 and TRBJ2-6; D unresolved. The V and J ends lost 5 bases and 4 bases respectively, with 12 bases between them. This CDR3 is built from 15 residues. The germline V gene encodes CDR1 SNHLY and CDR2 FYNNEI. The CDR3 DNA is TGTGCCAGCAGTAGCCTGTGGGCCGGGGCCAACGTCCTGACTTTC. This sequence encodes CASSSLWAGANVLTF.